The TCR beta chain under discussion was sequenced for a study of shared clonotypes between healthy human individuals. General study findings and limits: Naive CD4 clonotypes overlapped across a few donors at about 5.3%. It was only blood that was sampled, and tissue repertoires likely differ.

Per germline, CDR1 SGHVS and CDR2 FNYEAQ. V lost 5 bases, J lost 9 bases, and 17 bases lay in between. This CDR3 region has 14 residues. Memory CD4+ cells were the fraction left after CD45RA+ naive selection. In this sample, this clone turned up a few times. Its antigen is still unknown. TCRdb's copy holds only in-frame clones and misses some; the assay was immunoSEQ multiplex PCR. The repertoire has about 710,000 clones, just under 75% of them found once; the top ten carry under 2%. The source is a woman in her twenties or thirties in good health. Sequenced input: memory CD4+ T cells sorted from blood. Subset described: CD45RA-negative fraction. This chain connects TRBV7-6 to TRBJ2-1; D gene unclear. CDR3 bases: TGTGCCAGCAGCCCGAATCCCCCGTTACCTGAGCAGTTCTTC. Its translation: CASSPNPPLPEQFF. Combining the CDR3 with reference TRBV7-6 and TRBJ2-1 gives the whole variable domain GAGVSQSPRYKVTKRGQDVALRCDPISGHVSLYWYRQALGQGPEFLTYFNYEAQQDKSGLPNDRFSAERPEGSISTLTIQRTEQRDSAMYRCASSPNPPLPEQFFGPGTRLTVL.